The 13 T cell receptor beta chains given below trace back to one sample, sequenced in a study of blood T cell repertoires in COVID-19. The protocol was immunoSEQ multiplex PCR, while the TCRdb copy is restricted to in-frame clones and leaves out a portion. The repertoire has approximately 35,000 clones, roughly 85% of them found once; the top ten carry over 7.5%. The specimen sequenced was peripheral blood. The receptors come from a man at least 80 years old with active COVID-19.

This clone has just one count. This chain joins TRBV7-2 and TRBJ1-2, with 10 bases that match TRBD1. With V trimmed by 5 bases and J by 5 bases, 8 bases remained unmatched. The CDR3 runs 15 residues. Germline lookup yields CDR1 SGHTA and CDR2 FQGNSA. The CDR3 DNA is TGTGCCAGCAGCCCAACCGGGACAGGGGCGTATGGCTACACCTTC. Protein sequence: CASSPTGTGAYGYTF.

The chain couples TRBV6-1 to TRBJ2-7; 9 bases are shared with TRBD1. CDR1 and CDR2 (germline): MNHNS, SASEGT. There are 15 residues in the CDR3. J was trimmed by 3 bases and V by 1 base; bases with no gene match: 4. The CDR3 DNA follows: TGTGCCAGCAGTGAAGGCGGGACAGGGATCTACGAGCAGTACTTC. Amino acid sequence: CASSEGGTGIYEQYF.

The chain employs TRBV29-1 and TRBJ2-5; 8 positions match TRBD2. Germline V lookup: CDR1 SQVTM, CDR2 ANQGSEA. The ends lost 4 bases at V and 5 bases at J; junction bases unmatched: 6. This CDR3 contains 13 residues. The CDR3 DNA sequence: TGCAGCGTTGCAGGGACTAGTGGGGAGACCCAGTACTTC. Protein sequence: CSVAGTSGETQYF. Full variable domain (outside the CDR3, taken from reference TRBV29-1 and TRBJ2-5): SAVISQKPSRDICQRGTSLTIQCQVDSQVTMMFWYRQQPGQSLTLIATANQGSEATYESGFVIDKFPISRPNLTFSTLTVSNMSPEDSSIYLCSVAGTSGETQYFGPGTRLLVL.

This clone was found once. The chain employs TRBV6-5 and TRBJ1-2, with 7 bases lining up with TRBD1. The trim removed 0 bases at V and 7 bases at J, leaving 2 bases unmatched. Germline-derived CDR1 and CDR2 are MNHEY and SVGAGI. This CDR3 has 13 amino acids. This CDR3 is CASSYSRQGGYTF. The CDR3 DNA reads as TGTGCCAGCAGTTACTCGAGACAGGGTGGCTACACCTTC.

The rearrangement uses TRBV5-1 and TRBJ2-1, with 12 bases that match TRBD2. With 4 bases clipped from V and 0 bases from J, the junction kept 5 bases outside the gene matches. The CDR3 is made up of 17 amino acids. Per germline, CDR1 SGHRS and CDR2 YFSETQ. The CDR3 sequence: CASSTSSGGASYNEQFF. DNA for the CDR3: TGCGCCAGCAGCACATCTAGCGGGGGGGCCTCCTACAATGAGCAGTTCTTC.

The chain joins TRBV30 to TRBJ1-4; D call uncertain. The CDR3 consists of 13 residues. Germline CDR1 reads GTSNPN; CDR2 reads SVGIG (reference sequence). Trimming pared 3 bases from V and 8 bases from J, leaving 13 bases between. This chain's CDR3 is CAWSSGSREKLFF. CDR3 sequence (DNA): TGTGCCTGGAGCTCGGGGAGTAGGGAAAAACTGTTTTTT.

As DNA, the CDR3 is TGTGCCAGCAGCTTGTCGGGAGGCTATGGCTACACCTTC. Translated: CASSLSGGYGYTF. This chain connects TRBV7-2 to TRBJ1-2, with D hard to call. V lost 3 bases and J 4 bases, leaving 9 bases between the germline ends. This CDR3 has 13 amino acids. Germline lookup yields CDR1 SGHTA and CDR2 FQGNSA.

The chain employs TRBV10-3 and TRBJ2-7, with a tentative D call TRBD1 (6 bases). The germline gives CDR1 ENHRY, CDR2 SYGVKD. The V end was cut by 6 bases, the J end by 3 bases, with 12 bases between. This CDR3 spans 13 amino acids. CDR3 residues: CAIRPGQLYEQYF. The CDR3 region has the DNA TGTGCCATCAGACCGGGACAACTCTACGAGCAGTACTTC.

The gene calls are TRBV3-1 (or the pseudogene TRBV3-2) and TRBJ1-5; D not resolved. Looked up from germline, CDR1 is LGHDT and CDR2 is YNNKEL (reference sequence). The CDR3 spans 14 residues. Trimming removed 1 base at V and 10 bases at J, with 14 bases between. The CDR3 DNA is TGTGCCAGCAGCCAAGGACATCAAAAAACCCCCCAGCATTTT. As protein: CASSQGHQKTPQHF.

The V call is TRBV12-3 or TRBV12-4, the J call TRBJ2-7, with a possible D match to TRBD1 (5 bases). V shed 5 bases and J shed 1 base, with 9 bases lying between them. The CDR3 contains 13 residues. The CDR3 nucleotides are TGTGCCAGCAGTAAGGGGTCATCCTACGAGCAGTACTTC. It yields the protein CASSKGSSYEQYF.

The rearrangement joins TRBV9 to TRBJ1-4; a possible D gene is TRBD1 (5 bases). Trimming took 4 bases from V and 6 from J, leaving 13 bases between them. There are 14 residues in the CDR3. CDR1 is SGDLS, CDR2 YYNGEE, per germline. Here the CDR3 DNA reads TGTGCCAGCAGCTCCAGGGTAAACTATGAAAAACTGTTTTTT. Protein product: CASSSRVNYEKLFF. Looking up the rest from reference TRBV9 and TRBJ1-4 gives the full variable domain: DSGVTQTPKHLITATGQRVTLRCSPRSGDLSVYWYQQSLDQGLQFLIQYYNGEERAKGNILERFSAQQFPDLHSELNLSSLELGDSALYFCASSSRVNYEKLFFGSGTQLSVL.

The chain recombines TRBV4-3 with TRBJ1-2; 8 nucleotides match TRBD1. The CDR3 runs to 15 residues. The J segment lost 7 bases and the V segment lost 3 bases, leaving 10 bases of the junction unmatched. Germline V gene sequence: CDR1 LGHNA, CDR2 YSLEER. The CDR3 sequence: CASSQDRASSSGYTF. CDR3 bases: TGCGCCAGCAGCCAGGACAGGGCCTCATCGTCTGGCTACACCTTC.

This chain links TRBV7-9 with TRBJ2-7; D gene uncertain. The V gene lost 5 bases and the J gene lost 3 bases, with 14 bases spanning the gap. CDR3 length: 14 amino acids. CDR1 is SEHNR and CDR2 is FQNEAQ in the germline V gene (reference sequence). The CDR3 protein is CASSPGSYSYEQYF. The CDR3 nucleotides are TGTGCCAGCAGCCCTGGATCGTACAGCTACGAGCAGTACTTC.